This T cell receptor beta chain was identified during a study of cytotoxic CD8 clonotypes in ibrutinib-treated CLL. At the level of the study: Sequencing produced an average of roughly 280,000 productive templates and approximately 100,000 productive rearrangements per sample. Findings and limits, study-wide: The study sampled sustained-remission and progressing patients at different times.

With cryopreserved PBMCs as the source, roughly 1.8 micrograms of genomic DNA went to TCR beta libraries. Repertoires were generated with immunoSEQ multiplex PCR, while TCRdb's copy carries only in-frame clones and drops some. The data contain roughly 24,000 clones, approximately 72% of them singletons. In regard to this clone: Its antigen is still unknown.

The CDR3 is 15 residues long. Trimming left V 1 base short and J 2 bases short, with 12 bases between. The germline V gene has CDR1 MNHNS and CDR2 SASEGT. This chain connects TRBV6-1 to TRBJ2-7, with D possibly TRBD2 on 6 matching bases. The sequence derives from a human donor with chronic lymphocytic leukemia. The sequencing used PBMCs, collected before ibrutinib treatment. The CDR3 is CASSEGSPGAYEQYF. CDR3 sequence (DNA): TGTGCCAGCAGTGAAGGGTCCCCGGGGGCCTACGAGCAGTACTTC.